This entry lists 5 T cell receptor beta chains sequenced from one sample in a study of blood T cell repertoires in COVID-19. Assay used: immunoSEQ multiplex PCR; TCRdb lists only in-frame clones, some missing. The sample includes 70,000 or so clones, around 80% of them seen just once. Sequenced material: peripheral blood. The receptors stem from a human donor in a cohort sampled during active COVID-19.

V usage is TRBV12-5 and J usage is TRBJ2-7; 7 nucleotides agree with TRBD1. V shed 6 bases and J 2 bases; nucleotides not matched to a gene: 10. Per the germline V gene, CDR1 is LGHNT and CDR2 is FRNRAP. The CDR3 sequence is 15 residues long. CDR3 sequence (DNA): TGTGCTAGTGGCCCGGGACAGCCAGGGACCTACGAGCAGTACTTC. This translates into CASGPGQPGTYEQYF.

This rearrangement joins TRBV6-6 to TRBJ2-7; TRBD1 aligns across 7 bases. This CDR3 is built from 14 residues. Per the germline V gene, CDR1 is MNHNY and CDR2 is SVGAGI (reference sequence). V was clipped by 2 bases and J by 2 bases; unmatched bases: 3. The CDR3 DNA sequence: TGTGCCAGCAGTTACGTGCAGGGGGCCTACGAGCAGTACTTC. This encodes CASSYVQGAYEQYF.

On this clone: A junction end diverges from the germline sequence, so it may reflect a read error. The V call is TRBV6-5, the J call TRBJ2-7, with TRBD2 matching over 8 bases. Germline V gene sequence: CDR1 MNHEY, CDR2 SVGAGI. This CDR3 spans 16 amino acids. The CDR3 coding sequence is TGTGCCAGCAGATACTCCCGGGTAGCGGGGTTCTACGAGCAGTACTTC. Encoded protein: CASRYSRVAGFYEQYF.

This chain joins TRBV5-4 and TRBJ2-7; no definite D call. The CDR3 loop spans 14 amino acids. V was trimmed by 4 bases and J by 6 bases, leaving 17 bases between them. The germline V gene encodes CDR1 SGHNT and CDR2 YYREEE (reference sequence). In DNA form, the CDR3 reads TGTGCCAGCAGCCAAAAAACCTCTCTACGCGAGCAGTACTTC. Its protein is CASSQKTSLREQYF.

The rearrangement uses TRBV28 and TRBJ2-5; TRBD1 aligns across 7 bases. V lost 3 bases, J lost 6 bases, and 7 bases stayed unmatched. Per the germline V gene, CDR1 is MDHEN and CDR2 is SYDVKM. The CDR3 has 14 residues. The CDR3 loop reads CASSFDRAVKTQYF. Here the CDR3 DNA reads TGTGCCAGCAGTTTTGACAGGGCTGTAAAGACCCAGTACTTC.